This TCR beta chain came from a study of metastatic and nonmetastatic thyroid tumors. No patient had received any treatment before thyroid surgery. The germline V gene has CDR1 LGHDT and CDR2 YNNKEL (reference sequence). The V end lost 0 bases, the J end lost 5 bases, and 13 bases lay between the germline ends. The CDR3 runs to 15 residues. Via MiXCR, TCRdb re-called the PCR reads. The data contain 25,000 to 30,000 clones, 15% of them singletons. This clone was observed many times. The V and J genes are TRBV3-1 and TRBJ1-1; D remains unclear. The sequenced sample consisted of blood. This clonotype originated in a male donor with papillary thyroid cancer or a benign thyroid nodule (not recorded which). Some clones in this sample may be carry-over from other donors' samples. In nucleotides, the CDR3 is TGTGCCAGCAGCCAAGAAATGGGGTTTGATACTGAAGCTTTCTTT. The encoded protein is CASSQEMGFDTEAFF.